These 10 T cell receptor beta chains were sequenced from one sample in a study of cytomegalovirus exposure and HLA in healthy donors. PCR amplification relied on 60 Vbeta primers (plus 13 Jbeta primers). Sequencing used immunoSEQ multiplex PCR; TCRdb keeps in-frame clones, though not all of them. The table includes approximately 140,000 clones, around 79% detected once. Sequenced input: PBMCs. These receptors came from a woman aged 40 to 50 in good health and CMV-seropositive.

As concerns this clone: Distinct nucleotide sequences in the sample also encode this CDR3. This rearrangement joins TRBV7-2 to TRBJ1-3, with D possibly matching TRBD1 (6 bases). Germline V gene lookup returns CDR1 SGHTA and CDR2 FQGNSA. Trimming left V 1 base short and J 2 bases short, with 9 bases between. The CDR3 loop spans 15 amino acids. The CDR3 DNA follows: TGTGCCAGCAGCTTAGTAGGGGGAGCTGGAAACACCATATATTTT. This sequence encodes CASSLVGGAGNTIYF.

J is TRBJ2-1 and V is TRBV6-1; the match to TRBD2 covers 10 bases. The length of the CDR3 is 15 residues. V trimming: 5 bases; J trimming: 5 bases; junction bases outside the gene matches: 6. In germline, CDR1 is MNHNS, CDR2 SASEGT. CDR3 loop: CASSTERGGNNEQFF. The CDR3 DNA reads TGTGCCAGCAGTACAGAGCGGGGGGGAAACAATGAGCAGTTCTTC.

J is TRBJ2-1 and V is TRBV5-1, with 8 bases lining up with TRBD2. With 5 bases clipped from V and 8 bases from J, the junction kept 9 bases outside the gene matches. There are 14 residues in the CDR3. Per germline, CDR1 SGHRS and CDR2 YFSETQ. CDR3 bases: TGCGCCAGCAGATCCGGGACTAGATCCGATGAGCAGTTCTTC. Translating gives CASRSGTRSDEQFF.

This clone was detected only a few times. The chain is built from TRBV7-9 and TRBJ1-2; D gene uncertain. With 2 bases removed from V and 10 bases from J, the gap between germline ends came to 17 bases. The germline CDR1 and CDR2 sequences are SEHNR and FQNEAQ (reference sequence). This CDR3 contains 14 residues. CDR3 in amino acids: CASSLITGFVSYTF. Written as DNA, the CDR3 is TGTGCCAGCAGCTTAATTACCGGTTTTGTTTCCTACACCTTC.

The rearrangement uses TRBV7-3 and TRBJ1-1, with no clear D. V lost 0 bases and J 3 bases, leaving 11 bases between the germline ends. This CDR3 contains 15 residues. Germline V lookup: CDR1 SGHTA, CDR2 FQGTGA. The CDR3 DNA follows: TGTGCCAGCAGCTTAACGATCGGGAGCCACACTGAAGCTTTCTTT. It yields the protein CASSLTIGSHTEAFF.

This rearrangement joins TRBV10-3 to TRBJ2-1; TRBD2 matches 15 bases. CDR3 size: 15 residues. V lost 6 bases to trimming and J lost 6 bases; unmatched junction nucleotides: 3. Germline V gene sequence: CDR1 ENHRY, CDR2 SYGVKD. The CDR3 region is CAIRGTSGGPNEQFF. The CDR3 DNA sequence: TGTGCCATCAGGGGGACTAGCGGGGGGCCCAATGAGCAGTTCTTC.

The chain joins TRBV6-1 to TRBJ1-2, with 10 bases that match TRBD1. The germline V gene has CDR1 MNHNS and CDR2 SASEGT. Losses at the gene ends were 7 bases for V and 8 bases for J; bases not matched to a gene: 10. The CDR3 totals 14 residues. The CDR3 DNA sequence: TGTGCCAGCACCTGGGACAGGGGAATTGAGGGCTACACCTTC. The encoded protein is CASTWDRGIEGYTF.

V is TRBV11-2 and J is TRBJ2-7; the match to TRBD2 covers 10 bases. This CDR3 has 14 residues. CDR1 SGHAT and CDR2 FQNNGV come from the germline V gene. After removal of 3 bases from V and 5 bases from J, the junction contained 4 bases not matched to a gene. The CDR3 nucleotides read TGTGCCAGCAGCTTCTTAGCGGGGGGCGACGAGCAGTACTTC. Protein product: CASSFLAGGDEQYF.

The rearrangement uses TRBV11-2 and TRBJ1-2; D not certain. CDR1 SGHAT and CDR2 FQNNGV come from the germline V gene. Between the trimmed V and J ends, which lost 5 bases and 5 bases, there was a span of 18 bases. CDR3 length: 15 amino acids. The DNA of the CDR3 is TGTGCCAGCAGCCCCCCCGCGAGCCGGCGGTATGGCTACACCTTC. This sequence encodes CASSPPASRRYGYTF. The variable domain in full, completed from reference TRBV11-2 and TRBJ1-2, reads EAGVAQSPRYKIIEKRQSVAFWCNPISGHATLYWYQQILGQGPKLLIQFQNNGVVDDSQLPKDRFSAERLKGVDSTLKIQPAKLEDSAVYLCASSPPASRRYGYTFGSGTRLTVV.

The rearrangement uses TRBV5-1 and TRBJ2-3; perhaps TRBD1 as D (5 bases). Germline V lookup: CDR1 SGHRS, CDR2 YFSETQ. Trimming took 2 bases from V and 1 from J, leaving 11 bases between them. This CDR3 is 15 amino acids long. CDR3 bases: TGCGCCAGCAGCTTTCAGGGTTCGGGCACAGATACGCAGTATTTT. Protein product: CASSFQGSGTDTQYF.